This T cell receptor (beta chain) was retrieved from a study of T cells in Graves' hyperthyroidism and ophthalmopathy. General study results and limits: Blood held most thyroid clonotypes expanded above 0.001 frequency. Ophthalmopathy, as predicted by the model, came a median about seven months after the prediction.

It was uncontrolled infection, other autoimmune disease, pregnancy or lactation that excluded patients. Trimming pared 0 bases from V and 6 bases from J, leaving 14 bases between. The germline V gene has CDR1 LGHDT and CDR2 YNNKEL (reference sequence). This CDR3 comprises 15 residues. RNA transcripts yielded amplified TCR beta CDR3 regions. First-round RT-PCR of the TCR CDR3 relied on the HTBI primer set. TCRdb used MiXCR to reprocess the multiplex PCR reads, holding one entry per CDR3 protein. Of a few hundred thousand distinct CDR3 sequences detected, about 18% appear once; the ten largest clones hold 3.7%. As to this clonotype: Its antigen remains unknown.

The sequencing sample was made of blood. The source of this sequence is a woman between 18 and 29 years old with Graves' hyperthyroidism. V usage is TRBV3-1 and J usage is TRBJ1-2; D unclear. The CDR3 bases are TGTGCCAGCAGCCAAGAACCCCAGACACTGGATGGCTACACCTTC. The encoded protein is CASSQEPQTLDGYTF.